This TCR beta chain appears in the sequencing data of a study of OX40 agonist ivuxolimab in advanced cancers. Germline CDR1 is SGHVS and CDR2 is FNYEAQ. V lost 2 bases, J lost 4 bases, and 11 bases stayed unmatched. The CDR3 has 17 amino acids. Profiled with immunoSEQ multiplex PCR; TCRdb holds only in-frame clones, not every one. The sample yields about 98,000 clones, approximately 91% seen once. This TCR came from an adult with an advanced solid tumor such as melanoma, head and neck, liver or kidney cancer. The chain uses TRBV7-6 and TRBJ2-1, with 7 bases aligning to TRBD2. The material sequenced was CD4+ or CD8+ T cells sorted from blood, taken in a trial of the OX40 agonist ivuxolimab. As DNA, the CDR3 is TGTGCCAGCAGCTTATTGTTTGGGGGAGGGAGGTACAATGAGCAGTTCTTC. This sequence encodes CASSLLFGGGRYNEQFF.